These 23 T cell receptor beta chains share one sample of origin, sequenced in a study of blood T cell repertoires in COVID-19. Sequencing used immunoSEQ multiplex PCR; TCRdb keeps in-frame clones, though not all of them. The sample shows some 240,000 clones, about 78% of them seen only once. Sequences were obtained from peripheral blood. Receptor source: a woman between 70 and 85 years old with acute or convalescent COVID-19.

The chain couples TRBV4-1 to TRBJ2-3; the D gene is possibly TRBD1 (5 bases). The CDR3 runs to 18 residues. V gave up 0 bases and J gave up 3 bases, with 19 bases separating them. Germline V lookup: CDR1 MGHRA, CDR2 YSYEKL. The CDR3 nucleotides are TGCGCCAGCAGCCAAGATCTTGCCTATAGGGGCCCGACAGATACGCAGTATTTT. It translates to CASSQDLAYRGPTDTQYF.

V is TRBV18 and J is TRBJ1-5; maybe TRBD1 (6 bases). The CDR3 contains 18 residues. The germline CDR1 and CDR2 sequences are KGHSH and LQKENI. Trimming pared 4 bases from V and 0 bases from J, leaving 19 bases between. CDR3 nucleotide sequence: TGTGCCAGCTCACGTCGAGCAGGGGTACTCGATAGCAATCAGCCCCAGCATTTT. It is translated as CASSRRAGVLDSNQPQHF.

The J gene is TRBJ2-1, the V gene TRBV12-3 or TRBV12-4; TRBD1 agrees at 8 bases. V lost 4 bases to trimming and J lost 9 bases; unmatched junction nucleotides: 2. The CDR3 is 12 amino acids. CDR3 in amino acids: CASSSGGREQFF. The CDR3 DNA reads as TGTGCCAGCAGTTCAGGGGGCCGTGAGCAGTTCTTC.

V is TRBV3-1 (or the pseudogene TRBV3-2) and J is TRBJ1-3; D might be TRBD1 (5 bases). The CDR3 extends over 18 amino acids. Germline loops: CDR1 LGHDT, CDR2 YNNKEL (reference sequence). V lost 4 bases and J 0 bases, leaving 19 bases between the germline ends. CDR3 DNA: TGTGCCAGCAGCCGATCGGACACTCGCCTAAGCTCTGGAAACACCATATATTTT. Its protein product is CASSRSDTRLSSGNTIYF.

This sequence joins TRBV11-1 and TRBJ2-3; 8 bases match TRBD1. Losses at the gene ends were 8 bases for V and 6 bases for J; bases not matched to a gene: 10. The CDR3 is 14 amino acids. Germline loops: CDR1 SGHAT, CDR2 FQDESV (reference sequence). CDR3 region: CASSRDRLADTQYF. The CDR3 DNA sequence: TGTGCCAGCTCCCGGGACAGGTTAGCCGATACGCAGTATTTT.

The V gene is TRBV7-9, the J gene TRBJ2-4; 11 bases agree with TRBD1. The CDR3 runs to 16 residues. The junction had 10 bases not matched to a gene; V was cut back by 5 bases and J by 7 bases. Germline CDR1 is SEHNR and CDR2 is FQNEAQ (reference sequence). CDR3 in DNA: TGTGCCAGCAGCCCGGAGGGACAGGGGGTTTTCAACATTCAGTACTTC. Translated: CASSPEGQGVFNIQYF.

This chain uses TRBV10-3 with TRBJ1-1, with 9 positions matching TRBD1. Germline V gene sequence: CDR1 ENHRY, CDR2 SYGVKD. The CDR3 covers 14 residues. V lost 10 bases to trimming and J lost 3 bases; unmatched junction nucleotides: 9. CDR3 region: CATTGTGSDTEAFF. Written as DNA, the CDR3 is TGTGCCACAACCGGGACAGGGTCGGACACTGAAGCTTTCTTT.

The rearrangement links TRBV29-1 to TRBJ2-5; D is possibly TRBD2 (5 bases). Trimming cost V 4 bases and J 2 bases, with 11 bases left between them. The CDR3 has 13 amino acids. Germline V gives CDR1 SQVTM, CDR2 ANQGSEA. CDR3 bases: TGCAGCGTTGCATCACTAGGGCAAGAGACCCAGTACTTC. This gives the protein CSVASLGQETQYF.

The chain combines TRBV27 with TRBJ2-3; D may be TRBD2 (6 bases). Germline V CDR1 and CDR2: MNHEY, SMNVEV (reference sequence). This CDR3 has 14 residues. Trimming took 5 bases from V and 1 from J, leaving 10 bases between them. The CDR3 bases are TGTGCCAGCAGTCGACTAGGGCGCACAGATACGCAGTATTTT. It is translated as CASSRLGRTDTQYF.

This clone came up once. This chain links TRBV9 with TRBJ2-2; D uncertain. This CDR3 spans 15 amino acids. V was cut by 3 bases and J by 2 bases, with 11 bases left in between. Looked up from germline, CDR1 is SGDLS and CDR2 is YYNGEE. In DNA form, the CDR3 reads TGTGCCAGCAGCGCCTACCCCTTTAACACCGGGGAGCTGTTTTTT. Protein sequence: CASSAYPFNTGELFF.

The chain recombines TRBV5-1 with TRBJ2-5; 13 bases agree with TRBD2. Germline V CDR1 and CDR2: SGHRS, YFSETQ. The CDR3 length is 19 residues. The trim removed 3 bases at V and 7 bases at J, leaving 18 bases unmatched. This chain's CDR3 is CASSSQDSPLAGGPGTQYF. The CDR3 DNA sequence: TGCGCCAGCAGCTCGCAAGACTCACCACTAGCGGGGGGGCCAGGGACCCAGTACTTC.

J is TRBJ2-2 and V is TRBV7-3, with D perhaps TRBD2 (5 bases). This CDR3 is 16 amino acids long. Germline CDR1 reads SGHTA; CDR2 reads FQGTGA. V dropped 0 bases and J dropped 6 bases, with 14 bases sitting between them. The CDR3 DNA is TGTGCCAGCAGCTTAACGAGTGTACTAGTACCCGGGGAGCTGTTTTTT. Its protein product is CASSLTSVLVPGELFF.

Here the CDR3 DNA reads TGTGCCAGCAGTTACTCGTCCAGGGATGGCTACACCTTC. Protein product: CASSYSSRDGYTF. This chain links TRBV6-5 with TRBJ1-2, with D perhaps matching TRBD1 (5 bases). The CDR3 is made up of 13 amino acids. The V gene lost 0 bases and the J gene lost 6 bases, with 8 bases spanning the gap. CDR1 MNHEY and CDR2 SVGAGI come from the germline V gene.

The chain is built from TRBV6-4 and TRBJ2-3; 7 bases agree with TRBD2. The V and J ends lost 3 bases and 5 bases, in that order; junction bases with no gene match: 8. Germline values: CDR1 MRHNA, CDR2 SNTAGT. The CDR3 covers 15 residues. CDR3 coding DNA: TGTGCCAGCAGTGATAAAGCGGGGCTAGGAGATACGCAGTATTTT. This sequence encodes CASSDKAGLGDTQYF.

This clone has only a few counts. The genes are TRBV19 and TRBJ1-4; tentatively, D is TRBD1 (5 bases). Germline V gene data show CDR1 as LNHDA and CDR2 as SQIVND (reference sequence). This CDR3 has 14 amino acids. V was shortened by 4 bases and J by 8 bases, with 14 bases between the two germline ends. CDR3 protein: CASSNQGQREKLFF. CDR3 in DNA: TGTGCCAGTAGTAATCAGGGCCAAAGGGAAAAACTGTTTTTT.

The CDR3 coding sequence is TGTGCCAGCAGTTTCCCGGGGAATCAGCCCCAGCATTTT. Translated: CASSFPGNQPQHF. The chain employs TRBV12-3 or TRBV12-4 and TRBJ1-5, with D hard to call. This CDR3 spans 13 amino acids. The ends were cut back, 3 bases at V and 4 bases at J, with 7 bases in the middle.

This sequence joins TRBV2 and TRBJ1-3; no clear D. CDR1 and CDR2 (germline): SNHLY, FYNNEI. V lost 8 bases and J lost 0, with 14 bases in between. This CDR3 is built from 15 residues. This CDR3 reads CASVRGVASGNTIYF. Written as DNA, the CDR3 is TGTGCCAGCGTTCGTGGAGTGGCCTCTGGAAACACCATATATTTT.

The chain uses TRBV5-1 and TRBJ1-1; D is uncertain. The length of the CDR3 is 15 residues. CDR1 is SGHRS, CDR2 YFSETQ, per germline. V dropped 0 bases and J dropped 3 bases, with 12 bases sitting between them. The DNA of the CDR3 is TGCGCCAGCAGCTTGGTGGGCACCCCAGACACTGAAGCTTTCTTT. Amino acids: CASSLVGTPDTEAFF.

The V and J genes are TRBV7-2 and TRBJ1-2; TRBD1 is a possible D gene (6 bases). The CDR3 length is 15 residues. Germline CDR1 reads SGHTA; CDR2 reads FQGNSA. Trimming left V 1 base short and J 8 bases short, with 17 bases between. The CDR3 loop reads CASSLGGQGLEGYTF. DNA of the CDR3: TGTGCCAGCAGCTTAGGAGGGCAGGGGTTGGAGGGCTACACCTTC.

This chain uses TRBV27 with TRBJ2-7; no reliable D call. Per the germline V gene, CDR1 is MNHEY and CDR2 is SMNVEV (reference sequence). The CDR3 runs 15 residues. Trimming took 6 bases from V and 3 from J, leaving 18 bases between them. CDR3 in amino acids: CASRFTTSKSYEQYF. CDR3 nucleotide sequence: TGTGCCAGCAGGTTTACCACCTCCAAGAGCTACGAGCAGTACTTC.

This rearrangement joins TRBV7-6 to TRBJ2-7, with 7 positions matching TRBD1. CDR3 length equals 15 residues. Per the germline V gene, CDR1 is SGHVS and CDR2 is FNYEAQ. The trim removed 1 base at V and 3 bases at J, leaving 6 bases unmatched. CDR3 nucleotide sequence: TGTGCCAGCAGCTTAGACCCAGGGGGTATCTACGAGCAGTACGTC. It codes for CASSLDPGGIYEQYV.

The CDR3 sequence: CASSRGQGSSYEQYF. In nucleotides, the CDR3 is TGTGCCAGCAGCCGAGGACAGGGGAGCTCCTACGAGCAGTACTTC. The chain employs TRBV6-2 or TRBV6-3 and TRBJ2-7; TRBD1 agrees at 9 bases. CDR1 MNHEY and CDR2 SVGEGT come from the germline V gene. Losses at the gene ends were 6 bases for V and 0 bases for J; bases not matched to a gene: 6. The CDR3 spans 15 residues.

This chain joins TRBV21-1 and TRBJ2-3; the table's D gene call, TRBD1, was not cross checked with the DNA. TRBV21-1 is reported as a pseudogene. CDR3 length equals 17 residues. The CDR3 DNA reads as TGTGCCAGCAGCAAAGTAAGGGCAGGGGGCACAAGGAATACGCAGTATTTT. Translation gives CASSKVRAGGTRNTQYF.